Listed below are T cell receptor beta chains from one sample, sequenced in a study of T-cell memory formation after mild COVID-19. MiXCR, applied by TCRdb to the 5' RACE reads, yields one record per CDR3 protein. The sample holds 98,000 or so distinct CDR3 sequences; about a sixth are singletons and the top ten take roughly 5.5%. Sequenced: PBMCs or a T cell subset sorted from them (not recorded which). The origin of the receptors is a man younger than 35 who had mild COVID-19 (a few samples of this study predate the infection). Cell type and time point are not known. CDR3s include the opening cysteine and the closing phenylalanine or tryptophan. A D gene is named only where the DNA matches it firmly. Clone size is not always given. Where it is, it says once, few, many or a class for expanded clones.

abundance,j_gene,d_gene,v_gene,CDR3nt,CDR3aa
-,TRBJ1-1,TRBD1,TRBV27,TGTGCCAGCATGAGGGGACAGGGGGTTACGAACACTGAAGCTTTCTTT,CASMRGQGVTNTEAFF
few,TRBJ2-1,-,TRBV10-1,TGCGCCAGCAGTGAGTCCTTGGGGGAAGGTTTTAGTGAGCAGTTCTTC,CASSESLGEGFSEQFF
few,TRBJ2-5,-,TRBV6-5,TGTGCCAGCAGTTACTCCTCGGTGGGACACGACCCTGGGACCCAGTACTTC,CASSYSSVGHDPGTQYF
-,TRBJ2-7,TRBD1,TRBV7-6,TGTGCCAGCGTCGGGATGGGGACAGGCTTATCTTCCTACGAGCAGTACTTC,CASVGMGTGLSSYEQYF
-,TRBJ2-1,-,TRBV20-1,TGCAGTGCAAAGGACGGGACGTCCTACAATGAGCAGTTCTTC,CSAKDGTSYNEQFF
many,TRBJ1-1,TRBD1,TRBV7-9,TGTGCCAGCCCAACCTGGGGACAGGGGTATACTGAAGCTTTCTTT,CASPTWGQGYTEAFF
-,TRBJ2-5,TRBD1,TRBV12-3/TRBV12-4,TGTGCCAGCAGTTTAGATTCGGGACAGGGCTGGGAGACCCAGTACTTC,CASSLDSGQGWETQYF
-,TRBJ2-7,-,TRBV6-1,TGTGCCAGCAGTGAAGGACTGCACTCCTACGAGCAGTACTTC,CASSEGLHSYEQYF
-,TRBJ2-3,-,TRBV10-2,TGCGCCAGCAGTGAAGGGAGTAGGATCTTCCGGAAAAACACAGATACGCAGTATTTT,CASSEGSRIFRKNTDTQYF
few,TRBJ2-3,TRBD2,TRBV20-1,TGCAGTGTTGCCCCTTTAGCGGGGGGGCCGAGGGATACGCAGTATTTT,CSVAPLAGGPRDTQYF
few,TRBJ1-2,TRBD1,TRBV7-9,TGTGCCAGCAGCTTGAGGGGGCGCTTGGATGGCTACACCTTC,CASSLRGRLDGYTF
-,TRBJ1-1,-,TRBV12-3/TRBV12-4,TGTGCCAGCACCCTTGTGGGGGGCACTGAAGCTTTCTTT,CASTLVGGTEAFF
few,TRBJ2-2,TRBD1,TRBV30,TGTGCCTGGAGTCGAACAGGGGTCGGGGAGCTGTTTTTT,CAWSRTGVGELFF
few,TRBJ1-1,-,TRBV7-3,TGTGCCAGCAGTGGGGTTAACACTGAAGCTTTCTTT,CASSGVNTEAFF